The clone carrying this T cell receptor (beta chain) was picked up many times. Its antigen remains unknown. This specimen comes from a study of CD8 T cells in ankylosing spondylitis. Study outcomes and limitations: Enrichment of disease-linked clones was reportedly significant in matched ankylosing spondylitis synovial fluid.

Between the trimmed V and J ends, which lost 6 bases and 0 bases, there was a span of 16 bases. Germline CDR1 DFQATT, CDR2 SNEGSKA (reference sequence). CDR3 size: 15 residues. TCRdb called the 5' RACE reads again in MiXCR, with one record for every CDR3 protein. The table shows just under 95,000 distinct CDR3 sequences, with 8.8% occurring only once. The chain links TRBV20-1 to TRBJ2-3; D remains unclear. The receptor was derived from a male donor with ankylosing spondylitis or in good health (not recorded which). Specimen: blood, either unsorted or a sorted T cell fraction (not recorded which). DNA of the CDR3: TGCAGTGCAGACGTGGGCGGAACTAGCACAGATACGCAGTATTTT. It yields the protein CSADVGGTSTDTQYF.